These T cell receptor beta chains were read from a single sample in a study of T cell repertoires in cytomegalovirus infection. TCRdb reanalysed the reads using MiXCR and keeps one entry per CDR3 protein. In the table there are around 530,000 distinct CDR3 sequences, less than 30% of which are singletons. Sequencing was carried out using PBMCs. These TCRs come from a human donor in good health (CMV status not recorded). Some clones in this sample may be carry-over from other donors' samples. CDR3s include the opening cysteine and the closing phenylalanine or tryptophan. A D gene is named only where the DNA matches it firmly. Clone size is not always given. Where it is, it says once, few, many or a class for expanded clones.

D gene: TRBD2
clone size: .
J gene: TRBJ2-7
CDR3 length: 15
V gene: TRBV28
CDR3 DNA: TGTGCCAGCAGTCTGGGGAACGGGGGGATACGAAAGCAGTACTTC
CDR3 protein: CASSLGNGGIRKQYF

D gene: TRBD1
clone size: .
J gene: TRBJ1-2
CDR3 length: 17
V gene: TRBV4-2
CDR3 DNA: TGTGCCAGCAGCCAGGACGACAGGGGGCGGTCCAACTATGGCTACACCTTC
CDR3 protein: CASSQDDRGRSNYGYTF

D gene: TRBD1
clone size: many
J gene: TRBJ1-6
CDR3 length: 17
V gene: TRBV4-1
CDR3 DNA: TGCGCCAGCAGCCTACGGACAGGCCTGACCTATAATTCACCCCTCCACTTT
CDR3 protein: CASSLRTGLTYNSPLHF

D gene: .
clone size: .
J gene: TRBJ2-1
CDR3 length: 12
V gene: TRBV30
CDR3 DNA: TGTGCCTGGGGAGGGTCCGTCAATGAGCAGTTCTTC
CDR3 protein: CAWGGSVNEQFF

D gene: .
clone size: .
J gene: TRBJ1-1
CDR3 length: 14
V gene: TRBV7-2
CDR3 DNA: TGTGCCAGCAGCTTTAGAGGATCATTCACTGAAGCTTTCTTT
CDR3 protein: CASSFRGSFTEAFF

D gene: TRBD1
clone size: .
J gene: TRBJ1-1
CDR3 length: 16
V gene: TRBV24-1
CDR3 DNA: TGTGCCACCAGTGATGCGCAGGGGGGCGACAACACTGAAGCTTTCTTT
CDR3 protein: CATSDAQGGDNTEAFF

D gene: TRBD2
clone size: .
J gene: TRBJ2-5
CDR3 length: 16
V gene: TRBV9
CDR3 DNA: TGTGCCAGCAGCGCAAATCCCACTAGCGGGAGTAGGGACCAGTACTTC
CDR3 protein: CASSANPTSGSRDQYF

D gene: .
clone size: many
J gene: TRBJ2-2
CDR3 length: 14
V gene: TRBV7-2
CDR3 DNA: TGTGCCAGCAGCTTATACGGGAACACCGGGGAGCTGTTTTTT
CDR3 protein: CASSLYGNTGELFF

D gene: .
clone size: .
J gene: TRBJ2-1
CDR3 length: 14
V gene: TRBV20-1
CDR3 DNA: TGCAGTGCTAGTATAAGCGTCTCCTACAATGAGCAGTTCTTC
CDR3 protein: CSASISVSYNEQFF

D gene: TRBD2
clone size: few
J gene: TRBJ2-7
CDR3 length: 14
V gene: TRBV7-2
CDR3 DNA: TGTGCCAGCAGCCCTCACCGGACTAGCGGGAGCGAGTTCTTC
CDR3 protein: CASSPHRTSGSEFF

D gene: TRBD1
clone size: few
J gene: TRBJ1-1
CDR3 length: 13
V gene: TRBV10-3
CDR3 DNA: TGTGCCATCGGGGACAGGGGAAACACTGAAGCTTTCTTT
CDR3 protein: CAIGDRGNTEAFF

D gene: TRBD2
clone size: few
J gene: TRBJ2-1
CDR3 length: 19
V gene: TRBV6-2/TRBV6-3
CDR3 DNA: TGTGCCAGCAGAACTACCGCCCCCCACGGCGGGAGGGCCAGTGATGAGCAGTTCTTC
CDR3 protein: CASRTTAPHGGRASDEQFF

D gene: TRBD2
clone size: .
J gene: TRBJ2-2
CDR3 length: 14
V gene: TRBV19
CDR3 DNA: TGTGCCAGTACCTTAGCGGGAGCCACCGGGGAGCTGTTTTTT
CDR3 protein: CASTLAGATGELFF

D gene: TRBD2
clone size: .
J gene: TRBJ2-1
CDR3 length: 21
V gene: TRBV19
CDR3 DNA: TGTGCCAGTAGTATAGATCTAAGGGCTAGCGGGGGAATCGTGATGTACAATGAGCAGTTCTTC
CDR3 protein: CASSIDLRASGGIVMYNEQFF

D gene: .
clone size: .
J gene: TRBJ2-7
CDR3 length: 10
V gene: TRBV20-1
CDR3 DNA: TGCAGTGCTCTCGTGGACGAGCAGTACTTC
CDR3 protein: CSALVDEQYF

D gene: .
clone size: few
J gene: TRBJ2-1
CDR3 length: 15
V gene: TRBV11-2
CDR3 DNA: TGTGCCAGCAGCTTAGTGGGGGGAGTAGATAATGAGCAGTTCTTC
CDR3 protein: CASSLVGGVDNEQFF

D gene: TRBD2
clone size: few
J gene: TRBJ2-7
CDR3 length: 17
V gene: TRBV7-2
CDR3 DNA: TGTGCCAGCAGCTTAGGGCTAGCGGGAGGGCCCGGAAGGGAGCAGTACTTC
CDR3 protein: CASSLGLAGGPGREQYF

D gene: .
clone size: many
J gene: TRBJ1-5
CDR3 length: 12
V gene: TRBV7-2
CDR3 DNA: TGTGCCAGCAGCGACCAAGATCAGCCCCAGCATTTT
CDR3 protein: CASSDQDQPQHF

D gene: TRBD1
clone size: few
J gene: TRBJ2-1
CDR3 length: 16
V gene: TRBV6-2/TRBV6-3
CDR3 DNA: TGTGCCAGCAGTTCCAACAGGGGGGTCCTACTCAATGAGCAGTTCTTC
CDR3 protein: CASSSNRGVLLNEQFF

D gene: .
clone size: .
J gene: TRBJ2-7
CDR3 length: 14
V gene: TRBV18
CDR3 DNA: TGTGCCAGCTCGGACCGGATTGTAGCAGACGAGCAGTACTTC
CDR3 protein: CASSDRIVADEQYF

D gene: TRBD1
clone size: .
J gene: TRBJ2-3
CDR3 length: 15
V gene: TRBV28
CDR3 DNA: TGTGCCAGCAGCCACAGGGGGCTCGGCACAGATACGCAGTATTTT
CDR3 protein: CASSHRGLGTDTQYF

D gene: .
clone size: few
J gene: TRBJ2-1
CDR3 length: 16
V gene: TRBV24-1
CDR3 DNA: TGTGCCACCAGTGAGGGCCTCATCAGCTCCTACAATGAGCAGTTCTTC
CDR3 protein: CATSEGLISSYNEQFF

D gene: .
clone size: .
J gene: TRBJ1-5
CDR3 length: 14
V gene: TRBV28
CDR3 DNA: TGTGCCAGCAGAAAAAGGATTAGCAATCAGCCCCAGCATTTT
CDR3 protein: CASRKRISNQPQHF

D gene: .
clone size: .
J gene: TRBJ1-2
CDR3 length: 12
V gene: TRBV2
CDR3 DNA: TGTGCCAGCATAAGGGACCCCTTTGGCTACACCTTC
CDR3 protein: CASIRDPFGYTF

D gene: TRBD2
clone size: .
J gene: TRBJ2-1
CDR3 length: 13
V gene: TRBV20-1
CDR3 DNA: TGCAGTGCCCCTGAGGCGGGGGACAATGAGCAGTTCTTC
CDR3 protein: CSAPEAGDNEQFF

D gene: .
clone size: few
J gene: TRBJ2-1
CDR3 length: 14
V gene: TRBV2
CDR3 DNA: TGTGCCAGCAGTGGGATAGCTGCTTTGAATGAGCAGTTCTTC
CDR3 protein: CASSGIAALNEQFF

D gene: TRBD1
clone size: few
J gene: TRBJ2-2
CDR3 length: 15
V gene: TRBV7-8
CDR3 DNA: TGTGCCAGCACCCCAAGCAGGGGGCGCGACGGGGAGCTGTTTTTT
CDR3 protein: CASTPSRGRDGELFF

D gene: .
clone size: few
J gene: TRBJ1-2
CDR3 length: 13
V gene: TRBV29-1
CDR3 DNA: TGCAGCGTTGAAGATGGGGATAACTATGGCTACACCTTC
CDR3 protein: CSVEDGDNYGYTF